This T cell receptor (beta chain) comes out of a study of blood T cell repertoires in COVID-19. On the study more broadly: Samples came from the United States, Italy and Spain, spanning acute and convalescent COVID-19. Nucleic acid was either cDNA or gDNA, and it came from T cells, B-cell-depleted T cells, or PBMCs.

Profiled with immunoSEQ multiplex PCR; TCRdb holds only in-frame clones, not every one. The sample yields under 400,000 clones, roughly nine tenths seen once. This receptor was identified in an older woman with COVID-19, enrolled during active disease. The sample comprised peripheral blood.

DNA for the CDR3: TGTGCCAGCCTCACAGGTTTCATCGGGAACACTGAAGCTTTCTTT. Translation: CASLTGFIGNTEAFF. This sequence joins TRBV11-2 and TRBJ1-1; TRBD1 might be the D (5 bases). CDR1 SGHAT and CDR2 FQNNGV come from the germline V gene. V was clipped by 8 bases and J by 1 base, with 17 bases between them. The CDR3 extends over 15 amino acids. Together with reference TRBV11-2 and TRBJ1-1, the CDR3 gives the full variable domain: EAGVAQSPRYKIIEKRQSVAFWCNPISGHATLYWYQQILGQGPKLLIQFQNNGVVDDSQLPKDRFSAERLKGVDSTLKIQPAKLEDSAVYLCASLTGFIGNTEAFFGQGTRLTVV.